This T cell receptor beta chain appears in the sequencing data of a study of T-cell reconstitution after alpha-beta-depleted transplantation in children. The library targeted TCRbeta and was prepared with unique molecular identifiers. TCRdb re-called the PCR reads through MiXCR, storing one row per CDR3 protein. This table has over 400,000 distinct CDR3 sequences, approximately 41% appearing once. The material was PBMCs, obtained before TCRalphabeta/CD19-depleted stem cell transplant. This TCR derives from a girl aged 2 to 10 with aplastic anemia, due to receive a stem cell transplant.

CDR3 nucleotide sequence: TGTGCCAGCAGTGACGGGGGAGGGAATCAGCCCCAGCATTTT. Its translation: CASSDGGGNQPQHF. The chain recombines TRBV6-4 with TRBJ1-5, with a tentative D call TRBD1 (5 bases). Germline lookup yields CDR1 MRHNA and CDR2 SNTAGT. The CDR3 runs to 14 residues. The V and J ends lost 2 bases and 4 bases respectively, with 9 bases between them.